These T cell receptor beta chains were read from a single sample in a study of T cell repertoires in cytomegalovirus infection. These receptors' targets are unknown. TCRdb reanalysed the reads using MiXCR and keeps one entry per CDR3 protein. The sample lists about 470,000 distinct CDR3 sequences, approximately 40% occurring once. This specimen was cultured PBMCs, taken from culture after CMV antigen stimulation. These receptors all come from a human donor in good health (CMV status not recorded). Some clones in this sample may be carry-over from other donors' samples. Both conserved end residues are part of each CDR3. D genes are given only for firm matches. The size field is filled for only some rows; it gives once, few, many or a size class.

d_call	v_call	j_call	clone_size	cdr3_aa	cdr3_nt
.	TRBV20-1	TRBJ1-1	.	CSARAQMNTEAFF	TGCAGTGCTAGAGCCCAAATGAACACTGAAGCTTTCTTT
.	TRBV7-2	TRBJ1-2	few	CASSPATGYYGYTF	TGTGCCAGCAGCCCCGCCACAGGGTACTATGGCTACACCTTC
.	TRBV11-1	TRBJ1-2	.	CASGEPYGYTF	TGTGCCAGCGGGGAGCCTTATGGCTACACCTTC
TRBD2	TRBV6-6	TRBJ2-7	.	CASTTTSDYEQYF	TGTGCCAGCACCACGACTAGCGACTACGAGCAGTACTTC
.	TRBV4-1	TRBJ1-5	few	CASSQARGQPQHF	TGCGCCAGCAGCCAAGCTAGGGGTCAGCCCCAGCATTTT
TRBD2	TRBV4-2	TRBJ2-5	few	CASSQEAGAGETQYF	TGTGCCAGCAGCCAAGAAGCGGGGGCCGGAGAGACCCAGTACTTC
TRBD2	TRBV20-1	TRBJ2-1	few	CSARSTSGRVRYNEQFF	TGCAGTGCTAGATCTACTAGCGGGAGAGTAAGGTACAATGAGCAGTTCTTC
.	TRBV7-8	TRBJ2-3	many	CASSFPSRALRDTQYF	TGTGCCAGCAGCTTTCCGAGTCGAGCATTACGGGATACGCAGTATTTT
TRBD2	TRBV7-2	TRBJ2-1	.	CASSPGPGLGHEQFF	TGTGCCAGCAGCCCGGGACCGGGACTAGGTCATGAGCAGTTCTTC
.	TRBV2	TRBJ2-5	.	CASRDDQETQYF	TGTGCCAGCCGGGACGATCAAGAGACCCAGTACTTC
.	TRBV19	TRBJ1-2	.	CASRRRVGFYGYTF	TGTGCCAGTAGGAGGCGCGTCGGATTCTATGGCTACACCTTC
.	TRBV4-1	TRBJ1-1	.	CASSHGTGNTEAFF	TGCGCCAGCAGCCACGGCACTGGGAACACTGAAGCTTTCTTT
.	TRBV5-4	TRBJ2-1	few	CASSLAGLQSYNEQFF	TGTGCCAGCAGCTTGGCAGGGCTTCAGAGTTACAATGAGCAGTTCTTC
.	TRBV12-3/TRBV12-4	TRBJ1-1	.	CASRPILMNTEAFF	TGTGCCAGCAGGCCCATCCTGATGAACACTGAAGCTTTCTTT
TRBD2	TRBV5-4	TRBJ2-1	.	CASSGGVYYNEQFF	TGTGCCAGCAGTGGGGGGGTTTACTACAATGAGCAGTTCTTC
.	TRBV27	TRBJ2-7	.	CASSRPLASYEQYF	TGTGCCAGCAGTAGGCCTTTAGCGTCTTACGAGCAGTACTTC
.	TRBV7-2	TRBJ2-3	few	CASTWGGPTDTQYF	TGTGCCAGCACCTGGGGGGGGCCAACAGATACGCAGTATTTT
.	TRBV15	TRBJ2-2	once	CATSRDRGLANTGELFF	TGTGCCACCAGCAGAGATCGCGGGTTAGCGAACACCGGGGAGCTGTTTTTT
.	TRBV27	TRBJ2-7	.	CASSFYRVVGGTEQYF	TGTGCCAGCAGTTTCTACAGGGTTGTTGGCGGGACCGAGCAGTACTTC
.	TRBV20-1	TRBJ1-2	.	CSAINQRGDLGYTF	TGCAGTGCTATAAATCAACGAGGTGATCTTGGCTACACCTTC
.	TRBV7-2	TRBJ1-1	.	CASSLGGGLAFF	TGTGCCAGCAGCTTAGGTGGGGGGCTGGCTTTCTTT
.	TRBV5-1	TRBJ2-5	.	CASSFGSQGGETQYF	TGCGCCAGCAGCTTCGGCTCCCAGGGGGGGGAGACCCAGTACTTC
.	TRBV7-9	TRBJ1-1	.	CASSLAGPDGVNTEAFF	TGTGCCAGCAGCTTAGCTGGACCCGACGGGGTGAACACTGAAGCTTTCTTT
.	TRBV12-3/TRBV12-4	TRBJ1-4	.	CASNLQGNEKLFF	TGTGCCAGCAACCTACAGGGAAATGAAAAACTGTTTTTT
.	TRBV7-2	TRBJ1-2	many	CASSSGLNYGYTF	TGTGCCAGCAGTTCAGGGTTGAACTATGGCTACACCTTC
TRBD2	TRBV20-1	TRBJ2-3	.	CSAGGGGRPDTQYF	TGCAGTGCCGGGGGCGGGGGGCGCCCAGATACGCAGTATTTT
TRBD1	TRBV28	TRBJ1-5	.	CASSLYRTGLNQPQHF	TGTGCCAGCAGTTTATATAGGACAGGGCTCAATCAGCCCCAGCATTTT
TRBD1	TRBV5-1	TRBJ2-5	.	CASSLATGGIGQETQYF	TGCGCCAGCAGCTTGGCCACAGGGGGTATCGGGCAAGAGACCCAGTACTTC
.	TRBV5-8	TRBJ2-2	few	CASSLRETGELFF	TGTGCCAGCAGCCTGAGGGAGACCGGGGAGCTGTTTTTT
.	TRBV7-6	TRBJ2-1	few	CASSLAPRGDNEQFF	TGTGCCAGCAGCTTAGCACCCAGGGGAGACAATGAGCAGTTCTTC
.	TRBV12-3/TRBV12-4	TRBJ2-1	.	CASSPTSARGNEQFF	TGTGCCAGCAGCCCTACAAGCGCAAGGGGGAATGAGCAGTTCTTC
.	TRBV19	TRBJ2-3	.	CASKLGLTSTDTQYF	TGTGCCAGTAAACTCGGGTTGACTAGCACAGATACGCAGTATTTT
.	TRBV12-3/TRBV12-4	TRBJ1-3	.	CASHVGGSGNTIYF	TGTGCCAGCCATGTGGGGGGCTCAGGAAACACCATATATTTT
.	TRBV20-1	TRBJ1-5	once	CSARFGDQPQHF	TGCAGTGCTAGGTTCGGTGATCAGCCCCAGCATTTT
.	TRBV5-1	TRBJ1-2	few	CASSFQTGWIYGYTF	TGCGCCAGCAGCTTCCAGACAGGCTGGATCTATGGCTACACCTTC
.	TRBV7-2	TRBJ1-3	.	CASGRGSGNTIYF	TGTGCCAGCGGGAGGGGGTCTGGAAACACCATATATTTT
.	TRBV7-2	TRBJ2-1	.	CASSQIPGMVNEQFF	TGTGCCAGCAGCCAAATCCCGGGGATGGTTAATGAGCAGTTCTTC
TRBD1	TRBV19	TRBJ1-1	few	CASRLQGRIEAFF	TGTGCCAGTAGGTTACAGGGGAGGATTGAAGCTTTCTTT
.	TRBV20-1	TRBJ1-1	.	CSATGGQAFF	TGCAGTGCTACCGGAGGACAAGCTTTCTTT
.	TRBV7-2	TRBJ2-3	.	CASSLRSGVVGDTQYF	TGTGCCAGCAGCTTAAGGTCGGGAGTAGTAGGGGATACGCAGTATTTT
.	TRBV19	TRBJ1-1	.	CASSIFSGNTEAFF	TGTGCCAGTAGTATTTTTTCAGGCAACACTGAAGCTTTCTTT
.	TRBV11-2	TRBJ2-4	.	CASSLVDAVYADIQYF	TGTGCCAGCAGCTTAGTAGATGCGGTCTATGCTGACATTCAGTACTTC
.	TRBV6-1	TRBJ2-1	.	CASSTSGGAREQFF	TGTGCCAGCTCGACCTCTGGGGGGGCGAGGGAGCAGTTCTTC
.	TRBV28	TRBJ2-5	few	CASSLADRQETQYF	TGTGCCAGCAGTTTAGCCGACAGGCAGGAGACCCAGTACTTC
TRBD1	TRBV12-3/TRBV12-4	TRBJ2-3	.	CASSDRGDGTDTQYF	TGTGCCAGCAGTGACAGGGGGGATGGCACAGATACGCAGTATTTT
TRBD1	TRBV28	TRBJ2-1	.	CASPPPLRTGAEVDEQFF	TGTGCCAGTCCACCCCCGCTCCGGACAGGGGCCGAGGTGGATGAGCAGTTCTTC
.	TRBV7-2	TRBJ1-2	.	CASSLVPGSNYGYTF	TGTGCCAGCAGCCTCGTGCCCGGTTCTAACTATGGCTACACCTTC
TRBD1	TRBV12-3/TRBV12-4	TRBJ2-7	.	CASRGTGISYEQYF	TGTGCCAGCAGGGGGACAGGGATTTCCTACGAGCAGTACTTC